Below are 20 T cell receptor beta chains sequenced from a single sample in a study of T-cell reconstitution after alpha-beta-depleted transplantation in children. Unique molecular identifiers featured in how the TCRbeta library was prepared. TCRdb re-derived calls from the PCR reads in MiXCR, one entry per CDR3 protein. The sample carries approximately 510,000 distinct CDR3 sequences, about 16% recorded once. The source material was PBMCs from the stem cell graft donor, sampled from the stem cell graft. These receptors all stem from a human donor who donated a stem cell graft to a child with acute lymphoblastic leukemia.

CDR3 in DNA: TGCGCCAGCAGCTTGGATGTGTTAAGGAACACTGAAGCTTTCTTT. Translating gives CASSLDVLRNTEAFF. The chain couples TRBV5-1 to TRBJ1-1; D ambiguous. The CDR3 length is 15 residues. Trimming took 0 bases from V and 1 from J, leaving 10 bases between them. Germline V gives CDR1 SGHRS, CDR2 YFSETQ.

V usage is TRBV6-1 and J usage is TRBJ2-3; 7 nucleotides align to TRBD2. V lost 2 bases to trimming and J lost 3 bases; unmatched junction nucleotides: 8. The CDR3 consists of 16 residues. Germline CDR1 reads MNHNS; CDR2 reads SASEGT. The CDR3 reads CASSEPHTSETDTQYF. CDR3 nucleotides: TGTGCCAGCAGTGAACCCCACACTAGCGAAACAGATACGCAGTATTTT.

The chain uses TRBV25-1 and TRBJ2-7, with a weak D call TRBD1 (6 bases). The germline V and J ends were trimmed by 6 bases and 2 bases, with 14 bases remaining between them. Germline V lookup: CDR1 MGHDK, CDR2 SYGVNS. The CDR3 length is 14 residues. For the CDR3, the DNA is TGTGCCAGCAGGAACTCCGGGACACCCTACGAGCAGTACTTC. Its protein is CASRNSGTPYEQYF.

The chain uses TRBV28 and TRBJ2-3; possible D gene TRBD1, 6 bases. Germline assignment: CDR1 MDHEN and CDR2 SYDVKM. This CDR3 has 15 residues. The V end was cut by 7 bases, the J end by 4 bases, with 18 bases between. CDR3 protein: CASKAGDRRSDTQYF. The CDR3 region has the DNA TGTGCCAGCAAAGCAGGGGACCGGCGTTCAGATACGCAGTATTTT.

V usage is TRBV3-1 and J usage is TRBJ2-1, with D tentatively TRBD1 or TRBD2 (5 bases each). V lost 1 base to trimming and J lost 9 bases, with 22 bases between them. CDR1 is LGHDT and CDR2 is YNNKEL in the germline V gene (reference sequence). The CDR3 has 17 amino acids. CDR3 nucleotides: TGTGCCAGCAGCCAAGGATTTCGGGACCCAACTCACGGTGAGCAGTTCTTC. Translated: CASSQGFRDPTHGEQFF.

The table lists this clonotype with a few counts. CDR3 protein: CAWSGTGGDEQFF. In DNA, the CDR3 is TGTGCCTGGAGCGGGACAGGGGGGGATGAGCAGTTCTTC. The chain is built from TRBV30 and TRBJ2-1, with 11 bases identical to TRBD1. Germline V CDR1 and CDR2: GTSNPN, SVGIG (reference sequence). CDR3 length: 13 residues. V lost 3 bases to trimming and J lost 8 bases; unmatched junction nucleotides: 3.

This chain links TRBV4-1 with TRBJ2-7; 9 nucleotides match TRBD2. In germline, CDR1 is MGHRA, CDR2 YSYEKL. The CDR3 contains 17 residues. Unmatched junction bases numbered 11, after V lost 1 base and J lost 4 bases. CDR3 loop: CASSQGASGKRAYEQYF. CDR3 coding DNA: TGCGCCAGCAGCCAAGGGGCTAGCGGGAAGAGAGCATACGAGCAGTACTTC.

This chain uses TRBV5-4 with TRBJ2-3; the match to TRBD2 covers 10 bases. Germline trimming cut 3 bases from V and 1 base from J; bases unmatched to any gene: 8. Germline V gene data show CDR1 as SGHNT and CDR2 as YYREEE (reference sequence). There are 17 residues in the CDR3. This CDR3 reads CASSSAASGSGTDTQYF. In DNA form, the CDR3 reads TGTGCCAGCAGCTCGGCGGCTAGCGGGAGCGGCACAGATACGCAGTATTTT.

For this clonotype: One end of the junction fails to match germline, which may point to a read error. This chain uses TRBV7-2 with TRBJ2-1; 13 bases match TRBD2. CDR1 is SGHTA, CDR2 FQGNSA, per germline. The CDR3 runs 15 residues. The CDR3 protein is CASSLAPGTSGMTLF. In DNA, the CDR3 is TGTGCCAGCAGCTTAGCGCCCGGGACTAGCGGGATGACGCTCTTC. Variable domain in full (rest from reference TRBV7-2 and TRBJ2-1): GAGVSQSPSNKVTEKGKDVELRCDPISGHTALYWYRQSLGQGLEFLIYFQGNSAPDKSGLPSDRFSAERTGGSVSTLTIQRTQQEDSAVYLCASSLAPGTSGMTLFGPGTRLTVL.

In this sample, this clonotype turned up a few times. The chain carries TRBV12-3 or TRBV12-4 and TRBJ1-1; TRBD1 matches at 9 bases. Trimming removed 6 bases from V and 3 bases from J; junction bases left unmatched: 8. The CDR3 runs 15 residues. The CDR3 DNA reads TGTGCCAGCAGCTATGCCGGGACAGGGTACACTGAAGCTTTCTTT. Its protein is CASSYAGTGYTEAFF.

This clonotype was seen a handful of times. The V gene is TRBV3-1, the J gene TRBJ1-2; D is possibly TRBD1 (5 bases). The CDR3 length is 16 residues. The germline V gene encodes CDR1 LGHDT and CDR2 YNNKEL (reference sequence). V was pared by 4 bases and J by 0 bases, with 15 bases between. The CDR3 region has the DNA TGTGCCAGCAGCCGGCAGGGCCGACTGACTAACTATGGCTACACCTTC. Translated, it gives CASSRQGRLTNYGYTF.

In its sample, this clonotype was seen a few times. The chain uses TRBV15 and TRBJ2-3; D not certain. Germline assignment: CDR1 LNHNV and CDR2 YYDKDF (reference sequence). This CDR3 is built from 13 residues. The V end was cut by 2 bases, the J end by 1 base, with 4 bases between. The CDR3 region is CATSRYGTDTQYF. For the CDR3, the DNA is TGTGCCACCAGCAGATATGGCACAGATACGCAGTATTTT.

The chain uses TRBV4-1 and TRBJ2-2, with 10 bases identical to TRBD2. The germline CDR1 and CDR2 sequences are MGHRA and YSYEKL. V trimming: 4 bases; J trimming: 1 base; junction bases outside the gene matches: 3. This CDR3 region has 16 residues. The CDR3 loop is CASSRLAGGNTGELFF. In nucleotides, the CDR3 is TGCGCCAGCAGCCGTTTAGCGGGAGGGAACACCGGGGAGCTGTTTTTT.

In its sample, this clonotype was seen a few times. V usage is TRBV5-8 and J usage is TRBJ2-1; weak D call: TRBD2 (5 bases). V lost 1 base, J lost 8 bases, and 22 bases lay in between. Germline V gene sequence: CDR1 SGHTS, CDR2 YDEGEE. The CDR3 spans 17 residues. For the CDR3, the DNA is TGTGCCAGCAGCTTGATGTTGGTAGCGTCGATACCCGATGAGCAGTTCTTC. Amino acid sequence: CASSLMLVASIPDEQFF. The full variable domain, in which reference TRBV5-8 and TRBJ2-1 provide the parts outside the CDR3, is EAGVTQSPTHLIKTRGQQATLRCSPISGHTSVYWYQQALGLGLQFLLWYDEGEERNRGNFPPRFSGRQFPNYSSELNVNALELEDSALYLCASSLMLVASIPDEQFFGPGTRLTVL.

This clonotype was seen only a few times. The V and J genes are TRBV7-6 and TRBJ2-2; the D is unclear. V lost 5 bases to trimming and J lost 5 bases, with 18 bases between them. The CDR3 length is 16 residues. Germline values: CDR1 SGHVS, CDR2 FNYEAQ. As DNA, the CDR3 is TGTGCCAGCAGCCCAACCCCCGATGGCGGTACCGGGGAGCTGTTTTTT. Its protein product is CASSPTPDGGTGELFF. Variable domain in full (rest from reference TRBV7-6 and TRBJ2-2): GAGVSQSPRYKVTKRGQDVALRCDPISGHVSLYWYRQALGQGPEFLTYFNYEAQQDKSGLPNDRFSAERPEGSISTLTIQRTEQRDSAMYRCASSPTPDGGTGELFFGEGSRLTVL.

The sample holds a few counts of this clonotype. This chain joins TRBV6-5 and TRBJ2-3; D possibly corresponds to TRBD1 (6 bases). Germline CDR1 and CDR2: MNHEY and SVGAGI. Between the trimmed V and J ends, which lost 2 bases and 2 bases, there was a span of 17 bases. This CDR3 is built from 17 residues. The CDR3 sequence: CASSYEGTGTYTDTQYF. CDR3 coding DNA: TGTGCCAGCAGTTACGAGGGAACAGGGACCTACACAGATACGCAGTATTTT.

This sequence joins TRBV27 and TRBJ2-2, with TRBD1 identical over 9 bases. CDR3 length: 16 residues. V lost 4 bases, J lost 6 bases, and 9 bases stayed unmatched. The germline V gene has CDR1 MNHEY and CDR2 SMNVEV (reference sequence). CDR3 in amino acids: CASSSKRTGEAGELFF. In DNA form, the CDR3 reads TGTGCCAGCAGTTCTAAGAGGACAGGGGAGGCCGGGGAGCTGTTTTTT.

This clonotype came up many times. This CDR3 is CASSLLAGGPSGPDTQYF. The CDR3 nucleotides are TGTGCCAGCAGCTTATTAGCGGGAGGCCCTTCGGGCCCAGATACGCAGTATTTT. The chain has TRBV11-1 and TRBJ2-3; TRBD2 matches 10 bases. This CDR3 has 18 residues. The trim removed 2 bases at V and 4 bases at J, leaving 12 bases unmatched. CDR1 SGHAT and CDR2 FQDESV come from the germline V gene (reference sequence).

The V gene is TRBV5-1, the J gene TRBJ2-5, with 8 bases aligning to TRBD2. The CDR3 sequence is 15 residues long. The V gene end was trimmed by 0 bases and the J gene end by 5 bases; junction bases not matched to a gene: 6. Germline V CDR1 and CDR2: SGHRS, YFSETQ. Here the CDR3 DNA reads TGCGCCAGCAGCTTGGGTTCAGCGGGAGTGGAGACCCAGTACTTC. This sequence encodes CASSLGSAGVETQYF.

This clonotype was seen a few times. CDR3 coding DNA: TGTGCTAGTGGTTTGGTACCTGGTTACACTGAAGCTTTCTTT. Translating it yields CASGLVPGYTEAFF. The V call is TRBV12-5, the J call TRBJ1-1; no firm D call. The CDR3 totals 14 residues. The germline gives CDR1 LGHNT, CDR2 FRNRAP. Trimming shortened V by 0 bases and J by 3 bases, and 8 bases separated the two germline ends.